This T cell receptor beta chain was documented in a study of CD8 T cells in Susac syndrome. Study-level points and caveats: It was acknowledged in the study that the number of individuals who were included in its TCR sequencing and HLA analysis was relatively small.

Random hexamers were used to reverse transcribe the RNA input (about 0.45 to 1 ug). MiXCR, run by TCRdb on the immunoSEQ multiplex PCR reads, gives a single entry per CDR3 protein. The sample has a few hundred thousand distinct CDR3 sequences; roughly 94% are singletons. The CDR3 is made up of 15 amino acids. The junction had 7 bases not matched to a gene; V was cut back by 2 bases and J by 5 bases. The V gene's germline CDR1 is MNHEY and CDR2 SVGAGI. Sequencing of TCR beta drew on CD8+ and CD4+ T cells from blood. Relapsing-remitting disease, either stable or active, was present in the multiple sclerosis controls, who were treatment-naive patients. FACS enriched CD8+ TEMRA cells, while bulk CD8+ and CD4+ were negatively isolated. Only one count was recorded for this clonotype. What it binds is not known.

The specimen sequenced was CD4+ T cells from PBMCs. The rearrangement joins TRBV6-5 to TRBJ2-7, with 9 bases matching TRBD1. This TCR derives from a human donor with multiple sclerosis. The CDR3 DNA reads TGTGCCAGCAGTTACCGCCGGGACAGGGCCAACGAGCAGTACTTC. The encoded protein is CASSYRRDRANEQYF.